Below, one T cell receptor beta chain is given with its context. The data are from a study of radiotherapy plus CTLA-4 blockade in lung cancer. Sequenced by immunoSEQ multiplex PCR; TCRdb stores in-frame clones only, minus some. The table lists about 97,000 clones, about 70% of them singletons, with around 2.8% in the top ten. The germline V gene encodes CDR1 MDHEN and CDR2 SYDVKM. Trimming shortened V by 2 bases and J by 0 bases, and 8 bases separated the two germline ends. This CDR3 has 14 residues. The sequences come from peripheral blood, collected from a patient treated with radiotherapy plus ipilimumab. V gene TRBV28 combines with J gene TRBJ2-7, with D hard to call. The TCR originated in a human donor with non-small cell lung cancer who had a partial response to radiotherapy plus ipilimumab. Some clones in this sample may be carry-over from other donors' samples. The CDR3 spells CASSLSRFSYEQYF. Written as DNA, the CDR3 is TGTGCCAGCAGTTTAAGTCGGTTCTCCTACGAGCAGTACTTC.